Listed below are T cell receptor beta chains from one sample, sequenced in a study of blood T cell repertoires in COVID-19. Using immunoSEQ multiplex PCR, the repertoire was profiled, and TCRdb retains in-frame clones only, with some absent. There are about 340,000 clones in the sample; about 86% occur only once, and roughly 6.6% lies in the top ten. The sequenced sample was peripheral blood. These receptors were taken from a woman aged 60-75 years with COVID-19, enrolled during active disease. The CDR3 runs from the conserved cysteine through the conserved F or W. A D gene is named only where the DNA matches it firmly. The size of a clone is reported for some rows only, either as once, few or many, or as a class for expanded clones.

J gene | D gene | clone size | V gene | CDR3 DNA | CDR3 protein
TRBJ2-5 | NA | few | TRBV7-2 | TGTGCCAGCAGCTTATCGGGGGTGAAAGAGACCCAGTACTTC | CASSLSGVKETQYF
TRBJ2-3 | TRBD2 | NA | TRBV10-2 | TGCGCCAGCAGCACCCCCAACGGCTCCCCGCGGGGGACTTCTAGCACAGATACGCAGTATTTT | CASSTPNGSPRGTSSTDTQYF
TRBJ2-3 | NA | NA | TRBV7-9 | TGTGCCAGCAGCTCCCTGGTGGGGGCCACAGATACGCAGTATTTT | CASSSLVGATDTQYF
TRBJ1-6 | NA | NA | TRBV6-5 | TGTGCCAGCAGTTACTCGCGGGGTCGGAATTCACCCCTCCACTTT | CASSYSRGRNSPLHF
TRBJ1-6 | TRBD1 | few | TRBV5-1 | TGCGCCAGCAGCTTAGGGACAGGGGAATCATCTTCACCCCTCCACTTT | CASSLGTGESSSPLHF
TRBJ1-1 | NA | NA | TRBV10-3 | TGTGCCATCAGTGTAACAGGAGCCCTGGGAGCTTTCTTT | CAISVTGALGAFF
TRBJ2-7 | TRBD2 | NA | TRBV7-8 | TGTGCCAGCAGCTCAGCGGGGAGCTCCTACGAGCAGTACTTC | CASSSAGSSYEQYF
TRBJ2-7 | NA | NA | TRBV7-6 | TGTGCCAGCAGCTACCACCTCGGACAGTACGAGCAGTACTTC | CASSYHLGQYEQYF
TRBJ1-1 | TRBD1 | NA | TRBV6-5 | TGTGCCAGCAGTTACGTTTTGGGACAGGGTGCTGAAGCTTTCTTT | CASSYVLGQGAEAFF
TRBJ1-1 | TRBD1 | NA | TRBV7-6 | TGTGCCAGCAGCCCGACAGGGGCTCGGGCTGAAGCTTTCTTT | CASSPTGARAEAFF
TRBJ2-7 | NA | NA | TRBV18 | TGTGCCAGCTCACCAAGTCGGGGTTCCTACGAGCAGTACTTC | CASSPSRGSYEQYF
TRBJ1-5 | TRBD1 | NA | TRBV6-2/TRBV6-3 | TGTGCCAGCAGTTACTCTAGGGACAGGGCCCACTATAGCAATCAGCCCCAGCATTTT | CASSYSRDRAHYSNQPQHF
TRBJ2-5 | NA | NA | TRBV29-1 | TGCAGCGTTGAAGGGCGGGCGGGAGAGACCCAGTACTTC | CSVEGRAGETQYF
TRBJ2-3 | NA | once | TRBV30 | TGTGCCTGGAGTACAAGTTCCGGAGGGACCGGTACGCAGTATTTT | CAWSTSSGGTGTQYF
TRBJ2-3 | NA | NA | TRBV7-2 | TGTGCCAGCAGCTTACAGGTACCAGATACGCAGTATTTT | CASSLQVPDTQYF
TRBJ2-2 | TRBD1 | NA | TRBV6-6 | TGTGCCAGCAGTCCCCGGGACAGGGGGACCGGGGAGCTGTTTTTT | CASSPRDRGTGELFF
TRBJ2-1 | TRBD2 | once | TRBV15 | TGTGCCACCAGCAAAAATCCTAGCGGGGGCTACAATGAGCAGTTCTTC | CATSKNPSGGYNEQFF
TRBJ1-1 | NA | NA | TRBV7-3 | TGTGCCAGCAGCTCACAGCCGAACACTGAAGCTTTCTTT | CASSSQPNTEAFF
TRBJ1-1 | NA | NA | TRBV6-5 | TGTGCCAGCAGAATGACAGAGAACACTGAAGCTTTCTTT | CASRMTENTEAFF
TRBJ2-2 | TRBD1 | NA | TRBV9 | TGTGCCAGCAGCACTGGACAGGAGAACACCGGGGAGCTGTTTTTT | CASSTGQENTGELFF
TRBJ2-3 | TRBD2 | NA | TRBV19 | TGTGCCACTCACCCCGGACTAGCGGGATCGGCGATGAGTACGCAGTATTTT | CATHPGLAGSAMSTQYF
TRBJ1-2 | TRBD1 | NA | TRBV11-2 | TGTGCCAGCAGCTTAGCCGACAGGGGGTATGGCTACACCTTC | CASSLADRGYGYTF
TRBJ2-3 | TRBD1 | NA | TRBV5-1 | TGCGCCAGCAGCCCCGGGACAGGGGGAACAGATACGCAGTATTTT | CASSPGTGGTDTQYF
TRBJ1-6 | NA | NA | TRBV4-1 | TGCGCCAGCAGCCAAGTGGACAGCAGTAATTCACCCCTCCACTTT | CASSQVDSSNSPLHF
TRBJ2-3 | TRBD1 | NA | TRBV10-3 | TGTGCCATCACGAGGGACAGCTTCACAGATACGCAGTATTTT | CAITRDSFTDTQYF
TRBJ2-5 | NA | once | TRBV9 | TGTGCCAGCAGCGTAGGGACAGAAGAGACCCAGTACTTC | CASSVGTEETQYF
TRBJ2-3 | TRBD1 | NA | TRBV11-2 | TGTGCCAGCAGCCTCGGGACAGGGGTAGGCACAGATACGCAGTATTTT | CASSLGTGVGTDTQYF
TRBJ1-2 | NA | NA | TRBV11-3 | TGTGCCAGCAGCATCCAGGGAAACTATGGCTACACCTTC | CASSIQGNYGYTF
TRBJ1-2 | NA | once | TRBV29-1 | TGCAGCGTTGGTCGCGGTTATGGCTACACCTTC | CSVGRGYGYTF
TRBJ1-6 | NA | NA | TRBV11-2 | TGTGCCAGCAGCTCCTTCGGGACTAACCTTAATTCACCCCTCCACTTT | CASSSFGTNLNSPLHF
TRBJ1-2 | TRBD1 | NA | TRBV5-1 | TGCGCCAGCAGTCGGACAGGGGAATATGGCTACACCTTC | CASSRTGEYGYTF
TRBJ1-2 | NA | NA | TRBV12-3/TRBV12-4 | TGTGCCAGCAGCCCACTCTACACCTTC | CASSPLYTF
TRBJ1-5 | NA | NA | TRBV15 | TGTGCCACCAGCTCAAGCCTAGGAGTATCCTATAGCAATCAGCCCCAGCATTTT | CATSSSLGVSYSNQPQHF
TRBJ2-5 | NA | NA | TRBV11-3 | TGTGCCAGCAGCTTAGATGGAGGGAAGACCCAGTACTTC | CASSLDGGKTQYF
TRBJ2-5 | NA | NA | TRBV5-4 | TGTGCCAGCAGCTGGGGTTGGCAGGGCCAAGAGACCCAGTACTTC | CASSWGWQGQETQYF
TRBJ2-5 | NA | NA | TRBV5-4 | TGTGCCAGCAGCTCTATCGGGGGTGGAGAGACCCAGTACTTC | CASSSIGGGETQYF
TRBJ2-5 | TRBD2 | NA | TRBV6-4 | TGTGCCAGCAGCCGATCTAGCGGGGGTAAACAAGAGACCCAGTACTTC | CASSRSSGGKQETQYF
TRBJ2-3 | NA | NA | TRBV29-1 | TGCAGCGTTGAACAGGGGTTGGCCGGAGATTTT | CSVEQGLAGDF
TRBJ1-1 | NA | NA | TRBV6-5 | TGTGCCAGCAGTAAGCAGGTGTCTGGCGCTGAAGCTTTCTTT | CASSKQVSGAEAFF
TRBJ2-6 | NA | NA | TRBV5-1 | TGCGCCAGCAGCCTACAGAGCTCTGGGGCCAACGTCCTGACTTTC | CASSLQSSGANVLTF
TRBJ2-2 | NA | NA | TRBV7-9 | TGTGCCAGCAGCTTGGGGGCGCAGGCCGGGGAGCTGTTTTTT | CASSLGAQAGELFF
TRBJ2-7 | NA | NA | TRBV19 | TGTGCCAGTAGTCCAGGGGGGTACGAGCAGTACTTC | CASSPGGYEQYF
TRBJ2-5 | NA | NA | TRBV5-1 | TGCGCCAGCAGCTTGGTTGGGGCCCAAGAGACCCAGTACTTC | CASSLVGAQETQYF
TRBJ1-2 | TRBD1 | NA | TRBV30 | TGTGCCTGGATTTCTGGCCGATACAGGGGAAGCTATGGCTACACCTTC | CAWISGRYRGSYGYTF
TRBJ2-3 | TRBD1 | NA | TRBV6-5 | TGTGCCAGCAGCCCACGACAGGGGACGCAGTATTTT | CASSPRQGTQYF
TRBJ1-2 | TRBD1 | NA | TRBV29-1 | TGCAGCGTTTGGACAGGGACGAGATATGGCTACACCTTC | CSVWTGTRYGYTF
TRBJ1-4 | NA | NA | TRBV6-1 | TGTGCCAGCAGTGAAGGGGCAGGGGAGGAAAAACTGTTTTTT | CASSEGAGEEKLFF
TRBJ2-1 | NA | NA | TRBV29-1 | TGCAGCGTTGATCGGGGAGCCCGAACCTACAATGAGCAGTTCTTC | CSVDRGARTYNEQFF
TRBJ2-7 | NA | NA | TRBV11-2 | TGTGCCAGCAGCTCCCTTCCCGGCGAGCAGTACTTC | CASSSLPGEQYF
TRBJ1-3 | TRBD1 | NA | TRBV7-7 | TGTGCCAGGCCCCTGGACAGGGGGGCTAGGTTTGGAAACACCATATATTTT | CARPLDRGARFGNTIYF
TRBJ2-7 | NA | NA | TRBV7-2 | TGTGCCAGCAGCTTACGGGCTAGCCAGACCTACGAGCAGTACTTC | CASSLRASQTYEQYF
TRBJ1-5 | NA | NA | TRBV4-1 | TGCGCCAGCAGCCAAGAGGGAGTAATCCAGCATTTT | CASSQEGVIQHF
TRBJ2-1 | TRBD1 | NA | TRBV2 | TGTGCCAGCGGGTTACAGGGGGTGGGCAATGAGCAGTTCTTC | CASGLQGVGNEQFF
TRBJ2-1 | NA | NA | TRBV4-3 | TGCGCCAGCAGCCAAGGTCAGGGGAGCAATGAGCAGTTCTTC | CASSQGQGSNEQFF
TRBJ2-1 | NA | NA | TRBV6-6 | TGTGCCAGCAGTTACTCAGGGGGGGGGATGAATGAGCAGTTCTTC | CASSYSGGGMNEQFF
TRBJ1-3 | NA | NA | TRBV9 | TGTGCCAGCAGCGTAGGCGTATCTGGAAACACCATATATTTT | CASSVGVSGNTIYF
TRBJ2-1 | TRBD2 | NA | TRBV18 | TGTGCCAGCTCACCAAGAGGACTAGCTTCAAATGAGCAGTTCTTC | CASSPRGLASNEQFF
TRBJ2-1 | NA | NA | TRBV6-5 | TGTGCCAGCAGTTACGGGCAGGGGTCCTACAATGAGCAGTTCTTC | CASSYGQGSYNEQFF
TRBJ2-5 | TRBD2 | NA | TRBV5-1 | TGCGCCAGCAGCTTGGTAGCGGGGGTTGGAGAGACCCAGTACTTC | CASSLVAGVGETQYF
TRBJ1-6 | NA | few | TRBV7-9 | TGTGCCAGCAGCTTTCGAATACAGGGATTTTCACCCCTCCACTTT | CASSFRIQGFSPLHF